The 16 T cell receptor beta chains below were found in one sample sequenced in a study of blood T cell repertoires in COVID-19. This table comes from immunoSEQ multiplex PCR, and its TCRdb copy is limited to in-frame clones, with some not included. The repertoire consists of fewer than 110,000 clones, with more than 70% occurring once and the leading ten covering roughly 4.3%. The sample was peripheral blood. Every receptor here comes from a human donor in a cohort sampled during active COVID-19.

This clone appeared once. The V gene is TRBV4-3, the J gene TRBJ2-2; D may be TRBD1 (5 bases). The CDR3 totals 17 residues. Germline V gene sequence: CDR1 LGHNA, CDR2 YSLEER. V dropped 0 bases and J dropped 5 bases, with 16 bases sitting between them. CDR3 in amino acids: CASSQDRAGFGTGELFF. DNA for the CDR3: TGCGCCAGCAGCCAAGATCGGGCAGGGTTCGGGACCGGGGAGCTGTTTTTT.

The V gene is TRBV27, the J gene TRBJ1-2; 12 bases fit TRBD1. The CDR3 has 16 residues. Trimming removed 7 bases from V and 8 bases from J; junction bases left unmatched: 14. Germline-derived CDR1 and CDR2 are MNHEY and SMNVEV (reference sequence). CDR3 sequence reads: CASTRSRDRGHEGYTF. The DNA for the CDR3 is TGTGCCAGCACGCGTAGCCGGGACAGGGGGCATGAAGGCTACACCTTC.

The chain couples TRBV3-1 (or the pseudogene TRBV3-2) to TRBJ2-2; TRBD2 matches at 14 bases. V dropped 5 bases and J dropped 4; count of bases not matched to a gene: 9. Looked up from germline, CDR1 is LGHDT and CDR2 is YNNKEL (reference sequence). The CDR3 is 18 amino acids. The DNA of the CDR3 is TGTGCCAGCAGCTATCCGGGACTAGCGGGAGTCGGCACCGGGGAGCTGTTTTTT. Its translation: CASSYPGLAGVGTGELFF.

The rearrangement joins TRBV4-1 to TRBJ1-2; 10 positions match TRBD1. This CDR3 is 15 amino acids long. V lost 3 bases, J lost 1 base, and 2 bases stayed unmatched. Germline V lookup: CDR1 MGHRA, CDR2 YSYEKL. CDR3 region: CASSQGTGDNYGYTF. The CDR3 region has the DNA TGCGCCAGCAGCCAGGGGACAGGGGATAACTATGGCTACACCTTC.

In nucleotides, the CDR3 is TGTGCCAGCAGCAAGGGACTCTCGGGGGCCAACGTCCTGACTTTC. This codes for CASSKGLSGANVLTF. The chain uses TRBV5-8 and TRBJ2-6, with D possibly matching TRBD2 (6 bases). Trimming stripped 4 bases from V and 4 bases from J, with 12 bases between. The CDR3 runs 15 residues. Germline V CDR1 and CDR2: SGHTS, YDEGEE.

This clone is a singleton in its sample. This chain uses TRBV27 with TRBJ2-7, with D possibly TRBD2 on 5 matching bases. This CDR3 spans 16 amino acids. The V gene's germline CDR1 is MNHEY and CDR2 SMNVEV (reference sequence). V lost 8 bases and J lost 3, with 23 bases in between. The CDR3 nucleotides are TGTGCCAGCGGACTCCCGGCTACGGCAAACGACTACGAGCAGTACTTC. Translated, it gives CASGLPATANDYEQYF.

The chain joins TRBV28 to TRBJ1-2; D gene ambiguous. V lost 4 bases, J lost 8 bases, and 14 bases lay in between. This CDR3 has 13 residues. Germline CDR1 MDHEN, CDR2 SYDVKM. The chain's CDR3 is CASSSSGKRGYTF. Written as DNA, the CDR3 is TGTGCCAGCAGTTCATCCGGGAAAAGGGGCTACACCTTC.

This clone has only one observation. This chain joins TRBV7-2 and TRBJ2-7; D is undetermined. The CDR3 extends over 13 amino acids. CDR1 and CDR2 (germline): SGHTA, FQGNSA. V was shortened by 5 bases and J by 3 bases, with 11 bases between the two germline ends. CDR3 sequence (DNA): TGTGCCAGCAGCGCCCCAGGTGTCTACGAGCAGTACTTC. This translates into CASSAPGVYEQYF. Drawing the rest from reference TRBV7-2 and TRBJ2-7, the complete variable domain is GAGVSQSPSNKVTEKGKDVELRCDPISGHTALYWYRQSLGQGLEFLIYFQGNSAPDKSGLPSDRFSAERTGGSVSTLTIQRTQQEDSAVYLCASSAPGVYEQYFGPGTRLTVT.

This clone was counted once. The chain links TRBV7-2 to TRBJ2-5; D gene uncertain. V was pared by 5 bases and J by 5 bases, with 6 bases between. Germline CDR1 is SGHTA and CDR2 is FQGNSA. CDR3 size: 11 residues. The CDR3: CASSPHETQYF. The CDR3 region has the DNA TGTGCCAGCAGCCCACACGAGACCCAGTACTTC. Variable domain in full (rest from reference TRBV7-2 and TRBJ2-5): GAGVSQSPSNKVTEKGKDVELRCDPISGHTALYWYRQSLGQGLEFLIYFQGNSAPDKSGLPSDRFSAERTGGSVSTLTIQRTQQEDSAVYLCASSPHETQYFGPGTRLLVL.

The rearrangement links TRBV19 to TRBJ1-4; no clear D. With 4 bases removed from V and 0 bases from J, the gap between germline ends came to 6 bases. This CDR3 spans 14 amino acids. The germline V gene encodes CDR1 LNHDA and CDR2 SQIVND (reference sequence). This CDR3 reads CASSKRATNEKLFF. CDR3 coding DNA: TGTGCCAGTAGTAAACGAGCAACTAATGAAAAACTGTTTTTT.

This chain uses TRBV7-2 with TRBJ2-1; unclear D gene. V dropped 4 bases and J dropped 10 bases, with 14 bases sitting between them. This CDR3 region has 13 residues. Germline V gives CDR1 SGHTA, CDR2 FQGNSA. Written as DNA, the CDR3 is TGTGCCAGCAGCTACCCACTACAAACCGAGCAGTTCTTC. It encodes CASSYPLQTEQFF.

A single count supports this clone. V and J are TRBV19 and TRBJ2-7; TRBD1 aligns across 10 bases. The CDR3 totals 14 residues. Germline V lookup: CDR1 LNHDA, CDR2 SQIVND (reference sequence). V was pared by 4 bases and J by 5 bases, with 5 bases of the junction left unmatched. The CDR3 DNA reads as TGTGCCAGTAGTACCGGACAGGGGGGGCACGAGCAGTACTTC. Its translation: CASSTGQGGHEQYF.

This sequence joins TRBV27 and TRBJ2-1, with TRBD2 identical over 11 bases. Germline trimming cut 4 bases from V and 6 bases from J; bases unmatched to any gene: 5. From germline, CDR1 is MNHEY and CDR2 SMNVEV (reference sequence). The CDR3 extends over 15 amino acids. CDR3: CASSYQGLAANEQFF. The DNA for the CDR3 is TGTGCCAGCAGTTACCAGGGACTAGCGGCCAATGAGCAGTTCTTC.

This clone was counted between two and nine times. The chain combines TRBV12-5 with TRBJ2-4; 8 bases agree with TRBD1. The CDR3 spans 13 residues. Germline assignment: CDR1 LGHNT and CDR2 FRNRAP. The ends lost 8 bases at V and 7 bases at J; junction bases unmatched: 7. The CDR3 protein is CASSWTGSNIQYF. As DNA, the CDR3 is TGTGCTAGTTCCTGGACAGGGAGTAACATTCAGTACTTC. Drawing the rest from reference TRBV12-5 and TRBJ2-4, the complete variable domain is DARVTQTPRHKVTEMGQEVTMRCQPILGHNTVFWYRQTMMQGLELLAYFRNRAPLDDSGMPKDRFSAEMPDATLATLKIQPSEPRDSAVYFCASSWTGSNIQYFGAGTRLSVL.

The count of this clone is one. Written as DNA, the CDR3 is TGTGCCAGCAGCCGGACAGACGGTCCCTACGAGCAGTACTTC. Protein sequence: CASSRTDGPYEQYF. The chain uses TRBV11-3 and TRBJ2-7, with a weak D call TRBD1 (6 bases). This CDR3 has 14 amino acids. Germline V gene lookup returns CDR1 SGHNT and CDR2 YENEEA. Trimming cost V 5 bases and J 2 bases, with 13 bases left between them.

The V gene is TRBV19, the J gene TRBJ1-5; the D gene is possibly TRBD1 (6 bases). This CDR3 is 14 amino acids long. Germline assignment: CDR1 LNHDA and CDR2 SQIVND (reference sequence). Trimming stripped 7 bases from V and 4 bases from J, with 14 bases between. CDR3 coding DNA: TGTGCCAGTAATTTTGGACAGATTAATCAGCCCCAGCATTTT. This codes for CASNFGQINQPQHF.